The T cell receptor beta chain under discussion was sequenced for a study of T cells in Graves' hyperthyroidism and ophthalmopathy. The blood sample dates from first hyperthyroidism diagnosis, preceding any ophthalmopathy symptoms. The CDR3 runs to 14 residues. In germline, CDR1 is SNHLY, CDR2 FYNNEI. V was pared by 5 bases and J by 8 bases, with 8 bases of the junction left unmatched. The source material, RNA transcripts, was used to amplify TCR beta CDR3 regions. The TCR CDR3 first-round RT-PCR relied on the HTBI primer set. TCRdb redid the calling of the multiplex PCR reads with MiXCR, one entry per CDR3 protein. The table shows about 770,000 distinct CDR3 sequences, with around 20% occurring only once.

Sequences were obtained from blood. The rearrangement joins TRBV2 to TRBJ2-1; 8 positions agree with TRBD1. This TCR was sampled from a woman in her fifties or sixties with Graves' hyperthyroidism that later progressed to Graves' ophthalmopathy. The CDR3 is CASSLGQGTDEQFF. CDR3 nucleotide sequence: TGTGCCAGCAGTTTAGGACAGGGCACCGATGAGCAGTTCTTC.